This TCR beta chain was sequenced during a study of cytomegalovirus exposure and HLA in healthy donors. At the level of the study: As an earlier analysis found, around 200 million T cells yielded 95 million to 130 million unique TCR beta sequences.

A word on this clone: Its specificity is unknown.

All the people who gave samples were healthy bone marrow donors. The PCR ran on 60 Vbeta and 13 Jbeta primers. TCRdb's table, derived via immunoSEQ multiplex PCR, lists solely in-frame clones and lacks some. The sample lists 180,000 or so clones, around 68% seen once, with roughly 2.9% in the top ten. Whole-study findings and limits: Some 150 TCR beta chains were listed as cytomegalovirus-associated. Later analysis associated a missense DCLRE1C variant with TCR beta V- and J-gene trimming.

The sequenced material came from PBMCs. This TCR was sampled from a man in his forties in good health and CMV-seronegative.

CDR3 nucleotides: TGCAGCGTTGTGGACCCTAGGGGTGAAAAACTGTTTTTT. It translates to CSVVDPRGEKLFF. The chain has TRBV29-1 and TRBJ1-4, with a tentative D call TRBD1 (5 bases). Trimming stripped 4 bases from V and 7 bases from J, with 13 bases between. The germline gives CDR1 SQVTM, CDR2 ANQGSEA. The CDR3 runs 13 residues.